This T cell receptor (beta chain) was observed in a study of blood T cell repertoires in COVID-19. Study as a whole: Sites across the United States, Italy and Spain contributed samples from acute and convalescent COVID-19. In each case, the material was cDNA or gDNA derived from T cells, B-cell-depleted T cells, or PBMCs.

This CDR3 is 17 amino acids long. The germline CDR1 and CDR2 sequences are KGHDR and SFDVKD. J was trimmed by 6 bases and V by 2 bases; bases with no gene match: 12. Under the authors' procedure: Amplification of reference gene primers provided the estimated nucleated cell counts. Profiled with immunoSEQ multiplex PCR; TCRdb holds only in-frame clones, not every one. V, J and clone size are taken as reported in that table, and D and trimming were inferred from the DNA itself. The sample consists of about 140,000 clones, roughly 87% of them appearing once. The TCR comes from an older man with acute or convalescent COVID-19. The chain combines TRBV24-1 with TRBJ1-5, with 7 bases identical to TRBD1. The sample consisted of peripheral blood. The CDR3 DNA reads as TGTGCCACCAGTGATTCGTCCAGACAGGGTAGGACTCAGCCCCAGCATTTT. It encodes CATSDSSRQGRTQPQHF.